The present TCR beta chain was sequenced within a study of cytomegalovirus exposure and HLA in healthy donors. Study in general: In a later analysis, the approximately 120 validation repertoires were reported to have used the same platform as the 600 to 800 first-cohort repertoires.

The CDR3 is 12 residues long. The V gene end was trimmed by 10 bases and the J gene end by 3 bases; junction bases not matched to a gene: 5. CDR1 ENHRY and CDR2 SYGVKD come from the germline V gene. Some clones are missing from TCRdb's copy, which holds only in-frame ones; the method was immunoSEQ multiplex PCR. The sample carries some 200,000 clones, about nine tenths recorded once. This clonotype originated in a woman in her late teens or twenties in good health and CMV-seronegative. The chain joins TRBV10-3 to TRBJ1-2; TRBD1 matches at 7 bases. The sequenced sample consisted of PBMCs. This CDR3 is CATHRGDYGYTF. DNA of the CDR3: TGTGCCACCCACAGGGGTGACTATGGCTACACCTTC.